This TCR beta chain was documented in a study of identical twins. General study findings and limits: The study found excess low generation probability among twin-shared out-of-frame alpha sequences. Beta out-of-frame sequences showed weaker excess sharing between twins. Models underestimated out-of-frame TCR alpha sharing in monozygotic twins. Its conclusions, products of cross-sectional statistical analysis, did not come from following the same donors.

TCRdb called the 5' RACE reads again in MiXCR, with one record for every CDR3 protein. Of 200,000 to 250,000 distinct CDR3 sequences listed, around 6.8% are singletons. This clonotype was observed many times. The antigen remains undetermined. Separately, the same data were catalogued under a study of yellow fever vaccine responses in identical twins.

The sequence was obtained from a woman between 18 and 29 years old in good health. The sequenced material came from memory (CD45RO+) T cells sorted from blood.

In nucleotides, the CDR3 is TGCGCCAGCAGCTTGGAAGCAGGAAACACTGAAGCTTTCTTT. It is translated as CASSLEAGNTEAFF. The rearrangement joins TRBV5-1 to TRBJ1-1; D not certain. V was clipped by 0 bases and J by 2 bases, with 8 bases between them. Germline CDR1 is SGHRS and CDR2 is YFSETQ. This CDR3 is 14 amino acids long.